This TCR beta chain emerged from a study of T cell repertoires in cytomegalovirus infection. Deletions cut 0 bases from V and 7 bases from J, with 11 bases between. From germline, CDR1 is SGHKS and CDR2 YYEKEE (reference sequence). This CDR3 has 14 residues. TCRdb processed the reads anew with MiXCR; each CDR3 protein has one entry. The sample includes about 740,000 distinct CDR3 sequences, under 40% of them seen just once. The sequence came from a human donor in good health (CMV status not recorded). Some clones in this sample may be carry-over from other donors' samples. The sequencing sample was made of PBMCs. J is TRBJ2-1 and V is TRBV5-5; TRBD1 might be the D (6 bases). CDR3 coding DNA: TGTGCCAGCAGCTTGGTGGGACACCTGAATGAGCAGTTCTTC. It specifies CASSLVGHLNEQFF.